This is a list of T cell receptor beta chains from one sample in a study of PD-L1 blockade in urothelial cancer. The protocol was immunoSEQ multiplex PCR, while the TCRdb copy is restricted to in-frame clones and leaves out a portion. The table shows about 63,000 clones, with more than 80% occurring only once. The source material was PBMCs, sampled around atezolizumab (anti-PD-L1) treatment. Receptor source: a man between 65 and 85 years old with urothelial cancer. CDR3s include the opening cysteine and the closing phenylalanine or tryptophan. The D gene is left open where the match is weak. The size of a clone is reported for some rows only, either as once, few or many, or as a class for expanded clones.

CDR3 length	clone size	V gene	D gene	J gene	CDR3 DNA	CDR3 protein
14	NA	TRBV6-5	TRBD1	TRBJ1-2	TGTGCCAGCAGTCCCCGGGACAGGGCGGGCGGCTACACCTTC	CASSPRDRAGGYTF
15	NA	TRBV5-1	TRBD1	TRBJ2-3	TGCGCCAGCAGCGACGGACAGGGACTCACAGATACGCAGTATTTT	CASSDGQGLTDTQYF
14	NA	TRBV10-3	NA	TRBJ2-1	TGTGCCATCAGTGAGTCGAAACAGGCCAATGAGCAGTTCTTC	CAISESKQANEQFF
13	NA	TRBV6-5	NA	TRBJ1-2	TGTGCCAGCAGTTCCCTGGGGAGCTATGGCTACACCTTC	CASSSLGSYGYTF
13	NA	TRBV6-5	NA	TRBJ1-5	TGTGCCAGCAGTTATCTGGGAGGTCAGCCCCAGCATTTT	CASSYLGGQPQHF
14	NA	TRBV27	TRBD1	TRBJ2-3	TGTGCCAGCAGTGTGGACAGGCGCACAGATACGCAGTATTTT	CASSVDRRTDTQYF
14	NA	TRBV19	NA	TRBJ1-5	TGTGCCAGTAGTCTGGGCCACAGCAATCAGCCCCAGCATTTT	CASSLGHSNQPQHF
17	NA	TRBV6-1	TRBD2	TRBJ2-6	TGTGCCAGCAGTGAGCGGGGGGATCTCTCTGGGGCCAACGTCCTGACTTTC	CASSERGDLSGANVLTF
14	NA	TRBV2	TRBD2	TRBJ2-3	TGTGCCAGCACCCTAGCGGGAGGGCGGGGTACGCAGTATTTT	CASTLAGGRGTQYF
11	NA	TRBV21-1	NA	TRBJ1-1	TGTGCCATCCCCGACAGAACTGAAGCTTTCTTT	CAIPDRTEAFF
17	NA	TRBV7-9	TRBD1	TRBJ2-5	TGTGCCAGCAGCTGGGACAGGGTATCGTCCGCACAAGAGACCCAGTACTTC	CASSWDRVSSAQETQYF
14	NA	TRBV6-1	TRBD1	TRBJ2-5	TGTGCCAGCGGGAGGACAGGGGGCCAAGAGACCCAGTACTTC	CASGRTGGQETQYF
17	NA	TRBV5-1	TRBD2	TRBJ2-1	TGCGCCAGCAGCTTGGGGAGCGGGGGGCTAACCTACAATGAGCAGTTCTTC	CASSLGSGGLTYNEQFF
11	NA	TRBV11-2	NA	TRBJ2-7	TGTGCCAGCAGCTGGGGGGACGAGCAGTACTTC	CASSWGDEQYF
17	NA	TRBV5-4	TRBD1	TRBJ1-4	TGTGCCAGCAGCTTGAGGCAGGGGGGACAACTTGATGAAAAACTGTTTTTT	CASSLRQGGQLDEKLFF
17	once	TRBV4-2	TRBD2	TRBJ2-3	TGTGCCAGCAGCCAAGACAAGCGGGAGGGCCTCACAGATACGCAGTATTTT	CASSQDKREGLTDTQYF
13	NA	TRBV15	TRBD2	TRBJ2-5	TGTGCCACCAGCCGCGGGAGGGAAGAGACCCAGTACTTC	CATSRGREETQYF
14	NA	TRBV5-1	TRBD2	TRBJ2-7	TGCGCCAGCAGCAGGGGACTAGCCGAATACGAGCAGTACTTC	CASSRGLAEYEQYF
14	NA	TRBV7-2	TRBD1	TRBJ1-2	TGTGCCAGCAGCCTCCAGGGGGATGACTATGGCTACACCTTC	CASSLQGDDYGYTF
17	NA	TRBV27	TRBD2	TRBJ2-1	TGTGCCAGCAGTTTCAAAGCAATGGGACTAGCGGGAGGTGAGCAGTTCTTC	CASSFKAMGLAGGEQFF
13	NA	TRBV6-6	NA	TRBJ1-6	TGTGCCAGCAGACAGGGTGTAGATTCACCCCTCCACTTT	CASRQGVDSPLHF
16	once	TRBV5-6	NA	TRBJ1-4	TGTGCCAGCAGCCACTGGACAGCTACATATAATGAAAAACTGTTTTTT	CASSHWTATYNEKLFF
14	NA	TRBV12-5	TRBD1	TRBJ1-2	TGTGCTAGTGGTTTGGTGGAGACAGGGACCTTACACACCTTC	CASGLVETGTLHTF
17	NA	TRBV10-3	TRBD2	TRBJ2-5	TGTGCCATCAGTGGGACTAGCGGGGGGCCAGGACAAGAGACCCAGTACTTC	CAISGTSGGPGQETQYF
15	once	TRBV27	TRBD1	TRBJ2-5	TGTGCCAGCAGTCCCACGTCGTACAGGGGAGAGACCCAGTACTTC	CASSPTSYRGETQYF
15	few	TRBV5-4	TRBD1	TRBJ1-6	TGTGCCAGCAGCGGGACAGGGGCCGATAATTCACCCCTCCACTTT	CASSGTGADNSPLHF
13	once	TRBV28	NA	TRBJ2-6	TGTGCCAGCAGCCGTCTTGGGGCCAACGTCCTGACTTTC	CASSRLGANVLTF
14	NA	TRBV15	TRBD1	TRBJ2-1	TGTGCCACCAGCAAGGACAGGGGGCGCGATGAGCAGTTCTTC	CATSKDRGRDEQFF
11	NA	TRBV6-8	TRBD1	TRBJ2-2	TGTGCCAATACAGGGGCCGGGGAGCTGTTTTTT	CANTGAGELFF
14	NA	TRBV7-2	TRBD1	TRBJ1-5	TGTGCCAGCAGCTTAGGTCACAGGGGGCAGCCCCAGCATTTT	CASSLGHRGQPQHF
16	NA	TRBV11-3	TRBD2	TRBJ2-3	TGTGCCAGCAGCTCCGGACTAGCGGGATCGTATAATACGCAGTATTTT	CASSSGLAGSYNTQYF
13	NA	TRBV4-3	TRBD2	TRBJ2-5	TGCGCCAGCAGCCAAGGGGAGGGTACGGCCCAGTACTTC	CASSQGEGTAQYF
18	NA	TRBV21-1	NA	TRBJ1-1	NA	CASSKVGGGSTVNTEAFF
16	NA	TRBV5-5	NA	TRBJ1-1	TGTGCCAGCAGCTTGGGGGCGCCCAGGGCTCACACTGAAGCTTTCTTT	CASSLGAPRAHTEAFF
11	NA	TRBV28	NA	TRBJ1-1	TGTGCCAGCACCGGGAACACTGAAGCTTTCTTT	CASTGNTEAFF
14	NA	TRBV5-1	TRBD2	TRBJ2-7	TGCGCCAGCAGCTTGGCCGGGGGGGCAGAAGAGCAGTACTTC	CASSLAGGAEEQYF
13	NA	TRBV19	NA	TRBJ2-1	TGTGCCAGTAGTCCGGGACTGTACAATGAGCAGTTCTTC	CASSPGLYNEQFF
14	NA	TRBV15	NA	TRBJ2-5	TGTGCCACCAGCAGATTAGGGGGACGTGAGACCCAGTACTTC	CATSRLGGRETQYF
14	NA	TRBV6-5	NA	TRBJ2-3	TGTGCCAGCAGGAATAGCGGTAGCACAGATACGCAGTATTTT	CASRNSGSTDTQYF
16	few	TRBV7-9	NA	TRBJ2-3	TGTGCCAGCAGCTTAGGCGGGACAGACACCACAGATACGCAGTATTTT	CASSLGGTDTTDTQYF
13	few	TRBV5-8	NA	TRBJ2-5	TGTGCCAGCAGCCCCCCCGAGTGGGAGACCCAGTACTTC	CASSPPEWETQYF
16	NA	TRBV7-9	TRBD2	TRBJ2-1	TGTGCCAGCAGCGCCCGACTAGCGGGAGGGTTCAATGAGCAGTTCTTC	CASSARLAGGFNEQFF
14	NA	TRBV7-9	TRBD1	TRBJ2-7	TGTGCCAGCAGCCCGGGACAGGGGGCGAGTGAGCAGTACTTC	CASSPGQGASEQYF